This T cell receptor beta chain was recorded in a study of blood T cells in healthy people across ages. On this clonotype itself: Its antigen is not known.

Combining a sample-barcoded 5' primer with a J-beta primer mix, a second PCR ran for about 6 to 11 cycles. The authors tagged each cDNA molecule using a template-switch adaptor with 12 random nucleotides. One entry per CDR3 protein, called by TCRdb with MiXCR from the 5' RACE reads. The table includes more than 700,000 distinct CDR3 sequences, roughly 50% detected once. Overall study findings and caveats: Older age went with lower TCR beta diversity per million T cells, in a roughly linear way. Higher naive T cell percentage went strongly together with higher TCR beta diversity.

The V gene lost 8 bases and the J gene lost 1 base, with 11 bases spanning the gap. The length of the CDR3 is 12 residues. Germline assignment: CDR1 SQVTM and CDR2 ANQGSEA. The origin of this receptor is a man older than 75 in good health. Material: blood. This chain uses TRBV29-1 with TRBJ1-1, with D possibly matching TRBD1 (6 bases). The CDR3 sequence is CSTQDRNTEAFF. In DNA form, the CDR3 reads TGCAGCACCCAGGACAGGAACACTGAAGCTTTCTTT.